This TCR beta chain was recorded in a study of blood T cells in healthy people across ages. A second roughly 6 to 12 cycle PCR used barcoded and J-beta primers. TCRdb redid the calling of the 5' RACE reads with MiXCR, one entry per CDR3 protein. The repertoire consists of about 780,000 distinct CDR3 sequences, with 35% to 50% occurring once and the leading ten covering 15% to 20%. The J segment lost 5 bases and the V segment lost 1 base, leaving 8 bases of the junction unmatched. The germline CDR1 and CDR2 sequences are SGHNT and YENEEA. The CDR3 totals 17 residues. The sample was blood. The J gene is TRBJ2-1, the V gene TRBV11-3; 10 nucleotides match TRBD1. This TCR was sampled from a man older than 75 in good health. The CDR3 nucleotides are TGTGCCAGCAGCTTAGGGCGGGGACAGGGGCGGAACAATGAGCAGTTCTTC. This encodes CASSLGRGQGRNNEQFF.